This T cell receptor (beta chain) came from a study of CD8+ T cells in alopecia areata. Treatment denoted: oral pan-JAK inhibitor, 5-10 mg twice daily. Study outcomes and limitations: Numerous expanded lesional clones remained in scalp and blood during tofacitinib. Researchers report lesional scalp, most notably alopecia totalis/universalis, outstripped normal scalp in clonality. Sequencing of scalp tissue also captures the resident alphabeta T cells of normal skin.

On this clone itself: Antigen unknown.

After isolation, RNA underwent reverse transcription to generate cDNA as the sequencing template. Data came from immunoSEQ multiplex PCR; TCRdb stores just in-frame clones and leaves some out. The repertoire includes around 190,000 clones, 45% to 75% of them detected once, and around 0.69% sits in the top ten. The sample in question was CD4+ T cells sorted from blood, obtained at week 4, from a patient treated with tofacitinib. This clonotype was sampled from a human donor with alopecia areata.

CDR3 nucleotide sequence: TGTGCCAGTAGTGGGAGACTAGCTCCCACCGGGGAGCTGTTTTTT. It encodes CASSGRLAPTGELFF. The chain joins TRBV19 to TRBJ2-2; 7 nucleotides agree with TRBD2. V was pared by 5 bases and J by 4 bases, with 7 bases of the junction left unmatched. Germline loops: CDR1 LNHDA, CDR2 SQIVND (reference sequence). The CDR3 has 15 residues. Combining the CDR3 with reference TRBV19 and TRBJ2-2 gives the whole variable domain DGGITQSPKYLFRKEGQNVTLSCEQNLNHDAMYWYRQDPGQGLRLIYYSQIVNDFQKGDIAEGYSVSREKKESFPLTVTSAQKNPTAFYLCASSGRLAPTGELFFGEGSRLTVL.